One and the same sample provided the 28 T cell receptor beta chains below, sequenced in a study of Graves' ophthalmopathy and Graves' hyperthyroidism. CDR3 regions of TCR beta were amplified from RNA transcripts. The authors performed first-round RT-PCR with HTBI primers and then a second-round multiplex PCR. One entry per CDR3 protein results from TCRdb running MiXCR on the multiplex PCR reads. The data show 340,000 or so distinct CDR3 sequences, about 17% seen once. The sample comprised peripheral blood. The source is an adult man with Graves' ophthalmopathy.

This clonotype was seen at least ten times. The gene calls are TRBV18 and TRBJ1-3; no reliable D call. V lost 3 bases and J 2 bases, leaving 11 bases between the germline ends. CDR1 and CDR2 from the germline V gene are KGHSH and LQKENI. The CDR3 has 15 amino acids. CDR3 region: CASSPARPTGNTIYF. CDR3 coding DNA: TGTGCCAGCTCACCTGCCAGGCCGACTGGAAACACCATATATTTT.

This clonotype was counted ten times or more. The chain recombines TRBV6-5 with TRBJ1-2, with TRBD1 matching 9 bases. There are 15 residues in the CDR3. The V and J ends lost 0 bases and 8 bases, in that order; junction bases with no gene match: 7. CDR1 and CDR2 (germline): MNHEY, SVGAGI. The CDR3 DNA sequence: TGTGCCAGCAGTTACTCCAGGACAGGGGCTTGGGGCTACACCTTC. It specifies CASSYSRTGAWGYTF.

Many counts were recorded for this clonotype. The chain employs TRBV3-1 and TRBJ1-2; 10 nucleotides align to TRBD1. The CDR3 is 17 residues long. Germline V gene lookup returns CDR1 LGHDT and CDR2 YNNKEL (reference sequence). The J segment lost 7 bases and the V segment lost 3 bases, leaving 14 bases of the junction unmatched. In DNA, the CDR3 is TGTGCCAGCAGCCACCGGGACAGGGGCGGCTTCGTCGGTGGCTACACCTTC. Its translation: CASSHRDRGGFVGGYTF. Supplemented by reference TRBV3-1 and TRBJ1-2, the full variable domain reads DTAVSQTPKYLVTQMGNDKSIKCEQNLGHDTMYWYKQDSKKFLKIMFSYNNKELIINETVPNRFSPKSPDKAHLNLHINSLELGDSAVYFCASSHRDRGGFVGGYTFGSGTRLTVV.

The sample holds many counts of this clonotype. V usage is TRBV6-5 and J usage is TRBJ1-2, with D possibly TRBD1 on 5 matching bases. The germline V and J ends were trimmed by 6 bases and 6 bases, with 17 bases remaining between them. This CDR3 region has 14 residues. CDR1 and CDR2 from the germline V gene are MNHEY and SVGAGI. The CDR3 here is CASSRGTSGDGYTF. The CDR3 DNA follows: TGTGCCAGCAGCCGAGGGACTTCGGGAGATGGCTACACCTTC.

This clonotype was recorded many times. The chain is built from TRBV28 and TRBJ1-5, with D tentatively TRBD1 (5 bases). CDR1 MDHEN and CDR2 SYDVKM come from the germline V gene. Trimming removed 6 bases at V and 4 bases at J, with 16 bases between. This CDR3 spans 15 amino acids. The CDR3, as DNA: TGTGCCAGCAGCTTTACATCGGGGGTTAATCAGCCCCAGCATTTT. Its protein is CASSFTSGVNQPQHF.

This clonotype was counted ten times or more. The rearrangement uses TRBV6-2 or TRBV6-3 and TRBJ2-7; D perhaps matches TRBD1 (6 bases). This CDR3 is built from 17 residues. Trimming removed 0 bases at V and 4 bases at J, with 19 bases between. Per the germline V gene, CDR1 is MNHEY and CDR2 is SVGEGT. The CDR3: CASSYSPGHRRSYEQYF. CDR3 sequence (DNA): TGTGCCAGCAGTTACTCCCCGGGACACCGGAGGAGTTACGAGCAGTACTTC.

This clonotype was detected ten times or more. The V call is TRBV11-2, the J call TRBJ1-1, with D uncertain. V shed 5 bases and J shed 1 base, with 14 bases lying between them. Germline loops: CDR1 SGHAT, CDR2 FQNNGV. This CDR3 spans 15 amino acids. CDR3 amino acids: CASSPRWAGNTEAFF. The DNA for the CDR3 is TGTGCCAGCAGCCCCCGGTGGGCGGGGAACACTGAAGCTTTCTTT.

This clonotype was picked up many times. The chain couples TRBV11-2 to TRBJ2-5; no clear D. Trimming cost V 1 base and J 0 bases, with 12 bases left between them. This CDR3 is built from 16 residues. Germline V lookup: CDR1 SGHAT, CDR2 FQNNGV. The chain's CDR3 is CASSLAQTQYQETQYF. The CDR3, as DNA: TGTGCCAGCAGCTTAGCCCAGACTCAGTACCAAGAGACCCAGTACTTC.

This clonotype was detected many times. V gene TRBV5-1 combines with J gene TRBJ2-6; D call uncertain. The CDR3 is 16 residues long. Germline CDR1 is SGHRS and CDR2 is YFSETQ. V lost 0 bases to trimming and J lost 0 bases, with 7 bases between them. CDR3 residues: CASSLELNSGANVLTF. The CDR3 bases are TGCGCCAGCAGCTTGGAGCTGAACTCTGGGGCCAACGTCCTGACTTTC. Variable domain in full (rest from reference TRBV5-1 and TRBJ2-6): KAGVTQTPRYLIKTRGQQVTLSCSPISGHRSVSWYQQTPGQGLQFLFEYFSETQRNKGNFPGRFSGRQFSNSRSEMNVSTLELGDSALYLCASSLELNSGANVLTFGAGSRLTVL.

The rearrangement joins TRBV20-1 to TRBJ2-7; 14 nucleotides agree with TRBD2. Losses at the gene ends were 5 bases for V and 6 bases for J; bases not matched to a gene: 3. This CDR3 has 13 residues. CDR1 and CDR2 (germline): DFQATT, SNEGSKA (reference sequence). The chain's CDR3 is CSARTSGRTEQYF. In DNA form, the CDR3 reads TGCAGTGCTCGGACTAGCGGGAGGACCGAGCAGTACTTC.

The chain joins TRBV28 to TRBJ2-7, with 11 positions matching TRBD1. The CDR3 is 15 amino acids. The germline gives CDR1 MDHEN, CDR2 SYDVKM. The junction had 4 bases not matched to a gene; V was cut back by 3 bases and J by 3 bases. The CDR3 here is CASSFRTGGFYEQYF. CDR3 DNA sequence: TGTGCCAGCAGTTTTAGGACAGGGGGCTTCTACGAGCAGTACTTC.

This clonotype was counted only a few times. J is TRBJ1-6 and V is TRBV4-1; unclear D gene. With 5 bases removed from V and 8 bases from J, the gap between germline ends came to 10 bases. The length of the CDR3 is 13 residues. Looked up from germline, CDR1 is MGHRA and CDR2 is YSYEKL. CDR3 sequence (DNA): TGCGCCAGCAGCAGAGGCATATATTCACCCCTCCACTTT. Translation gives CASSRGIYSPLHF.

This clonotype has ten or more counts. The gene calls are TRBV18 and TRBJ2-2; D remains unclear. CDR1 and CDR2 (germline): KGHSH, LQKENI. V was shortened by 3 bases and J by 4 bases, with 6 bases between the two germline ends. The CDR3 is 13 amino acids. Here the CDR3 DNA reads TGTGCCAGCTCACCGAGAGCCACCGGGGAGCTGTTTTTT. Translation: CASSPRATGELFF.

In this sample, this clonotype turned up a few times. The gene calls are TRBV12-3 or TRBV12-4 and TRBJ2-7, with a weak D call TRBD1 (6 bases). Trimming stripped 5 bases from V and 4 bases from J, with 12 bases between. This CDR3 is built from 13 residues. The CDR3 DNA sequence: TGTGCCAGCAGTAACACAGGGAAATACGAGCAGTACTTC. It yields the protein CASSNTGKYEQYF.

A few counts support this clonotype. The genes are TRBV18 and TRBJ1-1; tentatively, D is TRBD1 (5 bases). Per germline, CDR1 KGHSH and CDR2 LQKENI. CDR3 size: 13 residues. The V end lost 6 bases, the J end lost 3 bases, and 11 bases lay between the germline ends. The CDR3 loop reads CASSEGMDTEAFF. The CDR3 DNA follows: TGTGCCAGCTCGGAGGGGATGGACACTGAAGCTTTCTTT.

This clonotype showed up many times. As DNA, the CDR3 is TGTGCCAGCAGCGAGGGGGGTGATGGCTACACCTTC. It codes for CASSEGGDGYTF. The rearrangement joins TRBV9 to TRBJ1-2; D perhaps matches TRBD1 (6 bases). This CDR3 contains 12 residues. Germline CDR1 and CDR2: SGDLS and YYNGEE. Trimming removed 3 bases from V and 6 bases from J, with 9 bases in between.

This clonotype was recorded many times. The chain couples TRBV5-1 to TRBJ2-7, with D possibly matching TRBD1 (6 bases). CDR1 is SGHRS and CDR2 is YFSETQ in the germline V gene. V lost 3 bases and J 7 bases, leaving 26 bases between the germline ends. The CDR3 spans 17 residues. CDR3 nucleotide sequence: TGCGCCAGCAGCTCACATCGAACAGGGATACCTACGGGTGAGCAGTACTTC. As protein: CASSSHRTGIPTGEQYF.

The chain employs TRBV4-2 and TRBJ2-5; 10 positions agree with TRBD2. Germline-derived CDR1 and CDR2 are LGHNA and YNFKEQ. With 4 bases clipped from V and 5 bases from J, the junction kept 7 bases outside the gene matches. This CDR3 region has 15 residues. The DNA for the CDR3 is TGTGCCAGCAGCCCAGCACTAGCGGGGTGGGAGACCCAGTACTTC. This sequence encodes CASSPALAGWETQYF.

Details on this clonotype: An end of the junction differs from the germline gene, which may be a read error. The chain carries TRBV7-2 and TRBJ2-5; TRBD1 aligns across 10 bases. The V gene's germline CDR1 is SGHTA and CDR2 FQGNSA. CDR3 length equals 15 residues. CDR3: CANSPGQGWAETQYF. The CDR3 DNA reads TGTGCCAACAGCCCGGGACAGGGGTGGGCCGAGACCCAGTACTTC.

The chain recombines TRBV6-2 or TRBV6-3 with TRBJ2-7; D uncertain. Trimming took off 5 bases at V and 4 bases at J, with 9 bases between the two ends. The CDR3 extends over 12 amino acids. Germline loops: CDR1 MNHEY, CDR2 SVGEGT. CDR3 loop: CASSRYSYEQYF. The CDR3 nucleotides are TGTGCCAGCAGTCGATACAGTTACGAGCAGTACTTC.

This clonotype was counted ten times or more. The CDR3 sequence is CASVFNRDPYSNQPQHF. Written as DNA, the CDR3 is TGTGCCAGCGTGTTTAACCGGGACCCCTATAGCAATCAGCCCCAGCATTTT. The gene calls are TRBV6-2 or TRBV6-3 and TRBJ1-5, with a tentative D call TRBD1 (5 bases). Germline V gives CDR1 MNHEY, CDR2 SVGEGT. V was trimmed by 8 bases and J by 0 bases, leaving 20 bases between them. The CDR3 has 17 residues.

CDR3 residues: CASIEGLAGGRKTQYF. As DNA, the CDR3 is TGTGCCAGCATCGAAGGGCTAGCGGGAGGTCGGAAGACCCAGTACTTC. The chain carries TRBV6-1 and TRBJ2-5; 11 bases are a match to TRBD2. Germline CDR1 MNHNS, CDR2 SASEGT. This CDR3 comprises 16 residues. The J segment lost 6 bases and the V segment lost 7 bases, leaving 13 bases of the junction unmatched.

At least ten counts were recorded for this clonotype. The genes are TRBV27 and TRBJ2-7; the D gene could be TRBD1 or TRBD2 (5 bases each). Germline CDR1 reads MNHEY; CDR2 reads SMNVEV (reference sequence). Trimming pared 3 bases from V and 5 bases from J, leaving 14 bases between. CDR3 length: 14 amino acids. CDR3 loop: CASSLGVFVHEQYF. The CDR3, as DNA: TGTGCCAGCAGTTTGGGGGTGTTCGTCCACGAGCAGTACTTC.

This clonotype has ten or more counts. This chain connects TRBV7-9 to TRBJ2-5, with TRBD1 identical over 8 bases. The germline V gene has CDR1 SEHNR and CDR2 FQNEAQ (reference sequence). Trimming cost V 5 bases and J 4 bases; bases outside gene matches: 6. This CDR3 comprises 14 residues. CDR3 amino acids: CASSPGQVGETQYF. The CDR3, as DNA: TGTGCCAGCAGCCCGGGACAGGTTGGAGAGACCCAGTACTTC.

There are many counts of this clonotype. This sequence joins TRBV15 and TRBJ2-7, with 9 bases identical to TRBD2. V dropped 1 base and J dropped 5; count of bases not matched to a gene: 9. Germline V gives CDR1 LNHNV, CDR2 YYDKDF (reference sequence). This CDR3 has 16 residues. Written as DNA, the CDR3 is TGTGCCACCAGCAGAGTTAGCGGGAGTGGTCTCGACGAGCAGTACTTC. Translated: CATSRVSGSGLDEQYF.

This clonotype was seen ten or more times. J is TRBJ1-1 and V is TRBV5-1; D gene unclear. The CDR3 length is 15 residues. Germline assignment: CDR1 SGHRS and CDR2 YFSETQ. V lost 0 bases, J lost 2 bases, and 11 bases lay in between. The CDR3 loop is CASSLESPDNTEAFF. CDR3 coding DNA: TGCGCCAGCAGCTTGGAGAGTCCAGACAACACTGAAGCTTTCTTT.

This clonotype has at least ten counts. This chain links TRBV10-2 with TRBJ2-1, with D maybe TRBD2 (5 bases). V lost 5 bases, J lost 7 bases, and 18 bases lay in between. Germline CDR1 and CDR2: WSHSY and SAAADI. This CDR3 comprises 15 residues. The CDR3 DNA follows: TGCGCCAGCAGTCCCCCCGGGTCCAGAGGGAATGAGCAGTTCTTC. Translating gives CASSPPGSRGNEQFF.

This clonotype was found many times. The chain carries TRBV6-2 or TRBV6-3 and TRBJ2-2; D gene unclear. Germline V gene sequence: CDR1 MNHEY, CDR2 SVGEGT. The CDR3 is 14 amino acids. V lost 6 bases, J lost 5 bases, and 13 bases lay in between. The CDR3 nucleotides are TGTGCCAGCAGCCAAAGTGGCGTGACCGGGGAGCTGTTTTTT. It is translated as CASSQSGVTGELFF.